There are a few counts of the clone carrying this T cell receptor (beta chain). As yet, its antigen is unknown. This sample was taken from a study of CD8 T cells in ankylosing spondylitis. Overall study findings and caveats: A TCR beta motif of fewer than ten highly homologous variants seemed to mark ankylosing spondylitis blood. Disease-linked clones reportedly concentrated significantly in matched ankylosing spondylitis synovial fluid. Before this, some motif variants had been reported in reactive arthritis synovial fluid and blood.

This CDR3 is 19 amino acids long. V shed 1 base and J 3 bases; nucleotides not matched to a gene: 17. TCRdb redid the calling of the 5' RACE reads with MiXCR, one entry per CDR3 protein. The table lists a few hundred thousand distinct CDR3 sequences, 18% of them singletons. This TCR was recovered from a male donor with ankylosing spondylitis or in good health (not recorded which). V gene TRBV12-3 or TRBV12-4 combines with J gene TRBJ2-7; 8 bases map to TRBD1. Sequences were obtained from blood, either unsorted or a sorted T cell fraction (not recorded which). The CDR3 protein is CASSLDRSAGGQGFYEQYF. CDR3 DNA sequence: TGTGCCAGCAGTTTAGACAGGTCGGCAGGGGGCCAAGGGTTCTACGAGCAGTACTTC.